The rows below give T cell receptor beta chains drawn from one sample of a study of shared clonotypes between healthy human individuals. The method was immunoSEQ multiplex PCR; TCRdb's version includes in-frame clones alone and lacks a portion of them. The sample carries over a million clones, around 78% recorded once. The sequencing sample was made of memory CD4+ T cells from PBMCs. These receptors originate from a man younger than 30 in good health. Some clones in this sample may be carry-over from other donors' samples. The CDR3 runs from the conserved cysteine through the conserved F or W. A D gene is named only where the DNA matches it firmly. Size values are once, few and many counts, or a class for expanded clones, and some rows have none.

>NA|TRBD2|TRBJ2-2|TRBV19
TGTGCCAGTAGTATAAGTCTAGCGGGAGCCTCAAGGGAGCTGTTTTTT
CASSISLAGASRELFF
>NA|TRBD1|TRBJ2-7|TRBV6-6
TGTGCCAGCAACCCGGGACAGGGGTTCTACGAGCAGTACTTC
CASNPGQGFYEQYF
>NA|NA|TRBJ2-7|TRBV5-1
TGCGCCAGCAGCTTCAGGGGCCGTACCTACGAGCAGTACTTC
CASSFRGRTYEQYF
>NA|TRBD2|TRBJ2-1|TRBV2
TGTGCCAGCAGAGGCGGGGGTTCCTACAATGAGCAGTTCTTC
CASRGGGSYNEQFF
>many|NA|TRBJ1-4|TRBV5-4
TGTGCCAGCAGCTCGAGACAGGCGGGAACTAATGAAAAACTGTTTTTT
CASSSRQAGTNEKLFF
>NA|NA|TRBJ2-7|TRBV6-9
TGTGCCAGCAGTCCCCAGACCGGTCAGAAGTACGAGCAGTACTTC
CASSPQTGQKYEQYF
>NA|NA|TRBJ2-2|TRBV7-3
TGTGCCAGCGGCCACAGGAACACCGGGGAGCTGTTTTTT
CASGHRNTGELFF
>NA|NA|TRBJ1-2|TRBV6-6
TGTGCCAGCCGTGGCACGGACTATGGCTACACCTTC
CASRGTDYGYTF
>NA|NA|TRBJ2-3|TRBV30
TGTGCCTGGAGTGCAGGACAGTTCTTCACAGATACGCAGTATTTT
CAWSAGQFFTDTQYF
>NA|NA|TRBJ1-3|TRBV19
TGTGCCAGTAGTGGAGGAAACACCATATATTTT
CASSGGNTIYF
>NA|NA|TRBJ2-3|TRBV9
TGTGCCAGCAATCAATTCCCGCGAGGACCCAGCACAGATACGCAGTATTTT
CASNQFPRGPSTDTQYF
>NA|TRBD1|TRBJ2-7|TRBV9
TGTGCCAGCAGCGGAAACGCCGGGACAGGATCCTACGAGCAGTACTTC
CASSGNAGTGSYEQYF
>NA|TRBD1|TRBJ2-3|TRBV7-8
TGTGCCAGCAGCCGGACAGGGATGAGCACAGATACGCAGTATTTT
CASSRTGMSTDTQYF
>NA|TRBD2|TRBJ2-3|TRBV28
TGTGCCAGCACCCTCGGACTAGCGGGAGCGGAAGATACGCAGTATTTT
CASTLGLAGAEDTQYF
>NA|NA|TRBJ2-1|TRBV6-1
TGTGCCAGCAGTGAGAGTCAGGGACCCTACAATGAGCAGTTCTTC
CASSESQGPYNEQFF
>NA|TRBD1|TRBJ2-1|TRBV28
TGTGCCAGCAGTTTCTTCGGGACAGCTTACTACAATGAGCAGTTCTTC
CASSFFGTAYYNEQFF
>NA|NA|TRBJ1-1|TRBV7-3
TGTGCCAGCAGCTTAAATTCGGCTGGGAACACTGAAGCTTTCTTT
CASSLNSAGNTEAFF
>NA|NA|TRBJ1-3|TRBV30
TGTGCCTGGAGCAGGCTAGTGCTCCGAAACACCATATATTTT
CAWSRLVLRNTIYF
>NA|TRBD1|TRBJ2-4|TRBV29-1
TGCAGCGCAACTCCAGGGGGCTCGTCCAAAAACATTCAGTACTTC
CSATPGGSSKNIQYF
>few|TRBD1|TRBJ2-5|TRBV5-8
TGTGCCAGCAGCTGGACAGGCCAGGAGACCCAGTACTTC
CASSWTGQETQYF
>NA|NA|TRBJ1-2|TRBV28
TGTGCCAGCAGTAAACAGGAGGCAGAGGGCTACACCTTC
CASSKQEAEGYTF